Described below is a single TCR beta chain sequence and its context. As yet, its antigen is unknown. These data belong to a study of naive and memory T cell subsets. Both TRBC1 and TRBC2 were covered by a beta constant-region primer of two equimolar oligonucleotides. TCRdb passed the UMI-ligation and nested PCR reads through MiXCR, listing each CDR3 protein once. The sample contains some 85,000 distinct CDR3 sequences, 10% to 15% of which appear only once. V gave up 6 bases and J gave up 8 bases, with 17 bases separating them. The CDR3 has 14 amino acids. Germline V lookup: CDR1 MNHEY, CDR2 SVGAGI. Study-wide findings and caveats: Diversity fell and Gini index rose from naive through CM, EM, EMRA.

The specimen sequenced was central memory CD4+ T cells from blood. The chain combines TRBV6-5 with TRBJ2-1, with D possibly matching TRBD2 (7 bases). The sequence derives from a human donor in good health. CDR3 sequence (DNA): TGTGCCAGCAGGCGGAGGGGGGGTCGAGATGAGCAGTTCTTC. This gives the protein CASRRRGGRDEQFF.